This is a list of T cell receptor beta chains from one sample in a study of cytomegalovirus exposure and HLA in healthy donors. TCRdb's table, derived via immunoSEQ multiplex PCR, lists solely in-frame clones and lacks some. The profile shows around 150,000 clones, about four fifths of them singletons. The specimen sequenced was PBMCs. The receptor set was obtained from a male donor in good health and CMV-seropositive. Both conserved end residues are part of each CDR3. A D gene is named only where the DNA matches it firmly. The size of a clone is reported for some rows only, either as once, few or many, or as a class for expanded clones.

j_call | v_call | d_call | clone_size | cdr3_nt | cdr3_aa
TRBJ1-1 | TRBV7-8 | NA | once | TGTGCCAGCAGCACCCTACTGTACACTGAAGCTTTCTTT | CASSTLLYTEAFF
TRBJ2-1 | TRBV27 | NA | once | TGTGCCAGCAGTTCCCCTAGCAGTGAGCAGTTCTTC | CASSSPSSEQFF
TRBJ2-3 | TRBV10-3 | TRBD2 | NA | TGTGCCATCAGTGACGGGGGACTAGCGGGAGTCACGCAGTATTTT | CAISDGGLAGVTQYF
TRBJ1-1 | TRBV30 | NA | NA | TGTGCCTGGAGTGTAAACGGAGGTACTGAAGCTTTCTTT | CAWSVNGGTEAFF
TRBJ1-1 | TRBV19 | NA | NA | TGTGCCAGTATCCCTCGGGATTTGGGCACTGAAGCTTTCTTT | CASIPRDLGTEAFF
TRBJ1-3 | TRBV5-3 | TRBD1 | NA | TGTGCCAGAAGCTTTCCCACACAGGGGTCAGGAAACACCATATATTTT | CARSFPTQGSGNTIYF
TRBJ1-1 | TRBV29-1 | NA | NA | TGCAGCGGAAAGACAGGCCCGAACACTGAAGCTTTCTTT | CSGKTGPNTEAFF
TRBJ2-7 | TRBV10-2 | NA | once | TGCGCCAGCAGTGAGTCGGCATCGGGGTACGAGCAGTACTTC | CASSESASGYEQYF
TRBJ1-5 | TRBV4-1 | NA | NA | TGCGCCAGCAGCCTCGGTCCCGGTCAGCCCCAGCATTTT | CASSLGPGQPQHF
TRBJ1-2 | TRBV6-1 | NA | NA | TGTGCCAGCAGTCTTTCAGGGGTTGGCTATGGCTACACCTTC | CASSLSGVGYGYTF
TRBJ2-3 | TRBV7-9 | NA | NA | TGTGCCAGCAGCTTACGAGGGACCTTGGAGGGGGCGAGGGATACGCAGTATTTT | CASSLRGTLEGARDTQYF
TRBJ2-5 | TRBV7-2 | TRBD2 | NA | TGTGCCAGCAGCCTGGGTGAGGGGAGGGCTCTTCAAGAGACCCAGTACTTC | CASSLGEGRALQETQYF
TRBJ2-3 | TRBV19 | NA | NA | TGTGCCAGTAGTATATCAACTAGCACAGATACGCAGTATTTT | CASSISTSTDTQYF
TRBJ2-1 | TRBV7-8 | NA | NA | TGTGCCAGCAGGGAAGGGGCTAGGGGCGTTGGTTACAATGAGCAGTTCTTC | CASREGARGVGYNEQFF
TRBJ1-3 | TRBV7-9 | NA | NA | TGTGCCGCTAGCGGAAACACCATATATTTT | CAASGNTIYF
TRBJ1-1 | TRBV30 | NA | NA | TGTGCCTGGAGTTCGAGCACTGAAGCTTTCTTT | CAWSSSTEAFF
TRBJ2-5 | TRBV28 | NA | NA | TGTGCCAGCAGTTCCCTCGCGCGGGCGGTTAAACAAGAGACCCAGTACTTC | CASSSLARAVKQETQYF
TRBJ2-1 | TRBV5-6 | NA | NA | TGTGCCAGCACCAGGAAGGAGGGGACAGTCTTCGATGAGCAGTTCTTC | CASTRKEGTVFDEQFF
TRBJ1-1 | TRBV7-8 | TRBD1 | NA | TGTGCCAGCAGCCTACAGGGGGCAACTGAAGCTTTCTTT | CASSLQGATEAFF
TRBJ2-7 | TRBV27 | NA | NA | TGTGCCAGCAGTTTTGCGGGGGCTAAGCAGTACTTC | CASSFAGAKQYF
TRBJ1-5 | TRBV15 | TRBD1 | NA | TGTGCCACCAGCTTCGGGGGACAGGACAGCCAGCCCCAGCATTTT | CATSFGGQDSQPQHF
TRBJ2-7 | TRBV18 | NA | NA | TGTGCCAGCTCACCTCCTGCAGGGTACGAGCAGTACTTC | CASSPPAGYEQYF
TRBJ2-7 | TRBV7-9 | NA | NA | TGTGCCAGCAGCTATACAGGGAGCTCCTACGAGCAGTACTTC | CASSYTGSSYEQYF
TRBJ2-3 | TRBV5-6 | NA | NA | TGTGCCAGCAGCTTGGCCCTGGGGGGTAGCACAGATACGCAGTATTTT | CASSLALGGSTDTQYF
TRBJ1-3 | TRBV5-6 | NA | NA | TGTGCCAGCAGCTTAAAGGTGGGCCTCTCTGGAAACACCATATATTTT | CASSLKVGLSGNTIYF
TRBJ2-4 | TRBV19 | TRBD2 | NA | TGTGCCAGTAGTCTAAGCGGGGGCCCGGCCAAAAACATTCAGTACTTC | CASSLSGGPAKNIQYF
TRBJ1-1 | TRBV7-9 | NA | NA | TGTGCCAGCAGCTTACCAGGGACTGGAGGTAACACTGAAGCTTTCTTT | CASSLPGTGGNTEAFF
TRBJ2-2 | TRBV19 | NA | NA | TGTGCCAGTAGTACTCCACTAGTTTCGTCGTTGACCGGGGAGCTGTTTTTT | CASSTPLVSSLTGELFF
TRBJ2-3 | TRBV5-6 | NA | NA | TGTGCCAGCAGCTTATCCGGCACAGATACGCAGTATTTT | CASSLSGTDTQYF
TRBJ1-4 | TRBV19 | NA | NA | TGTGCCAGTAGATCAGAGGGAATGGCTACTAATGAAAAACTGTTTTTT | CASRSEGMATNEKLFF
TRBJ1-2 | TRBV4-1 | TRBD1 | NA | TGCGCCAGCAGCCAGGGGCAGGGGGCTAACTATGGCTACACCTTC | CASSQGQGANYGYTF
TRBJ2-5 | TRBV5-6 | TRBD2 | few | TGTGCCAGCAGCTTCTCTAGCGGTCGGGGGGAGACCCAGTACTTC | CASSFSSGRGETQYF
TRBJ2-7 | TRBV19 | TRBD2 | NA | TGTGCCAGTAGGTCGGGGGGGAGCGCGTACGAGCAGTACTTC | CASRSGGSAYEQYF
TRBJ1-5 | TRBV30 | NA | NA | TGTGCCTGGAGTCGTGGGGCAGGGCGAAATCAGCCCCAGCATTTT | CAWSRGAGRNQPQHF